This T cell receptor (beta chain) came from a study of T-cell reconstitution after alpha-beta-depleted transplantation in children. Trimming left V 3 bases short and J 5 bases short, with 14 bases between. Germline V CDR1 and CDR2: SGHAT, FQNNGV. CDR3 length: 15 residues. Unique molecular identifiers tagged the TCRbeta library. TCRdb itself ran the PCR reads through MiXCR, one entry per CDR3 protein. The sample holds about 400,000 distinct CDR3 sequences; 10% to 15% are singletons and the top ten take around 4.1%. The sample here was PBMCs, taken from the stem cell graft. This clonotype was sampled from a human donor who donated a stem cell graft to a child with Fanconi anemia. The chain joins TRBV11-2 to TRBJ2-1; D possibly corresponds to TRBD1 (6 bases). The CDR3 loop is CASSLGVGANNEQFF. CDR3 coding DNA: TGTGCCAGCAGCTTGGGTGTGGGGGCTAACAATGAGCAGTTCTTC.